This T cell receptor (beta chain) was found in a study of shared clonotypes between healthy human individuals. For the study at large: The plates for each donor numbered three CD4 naive, three CD4 memory, two CD8 naive and one CD8 memory. Study-wide results and caveats: In a handful of donors, about 5% of naive CD4 clonotypes appeared in common.

Per the germline V gene, CDR1 is SGHRS and CDR2 is YFSETQ. There are 16 residues in the CDR3. V lost 5 bases to trimming and J lost 1 base; unmatched junction nucleotides: 7. Regarding this clone: What it recognizes is unknown.

This table comes from immunoSEQ multiplex PCR, and its TCRdb copy is limited to in-frame clones, with some not included. Of 760,000 or so clones in the sample, 90% to 97% are singletons; the top ten hold roughly 0.23%. Naivety among CD8 cells was defined by CD45RO negativity and positive CCR7 selection, thereby excluding terminally differentiated effector memory CD45RA+ cells. Adult Caucasians living in Nashville, Tennessee made up all of the donors. The sample comprised naive CD8+ T cells sorted from blood. The J gene is TRBJ1-5, the V gene TRBV5-1; 9 positions match TRBD1. The sequence was obtained from a man aged 30 to 45 in good health. The CDR3 sequence: CASREGTGLSNQPQHF. In nucleotides, the CDR3 is TGCGCCAGCAGGGAAGGGACAGGGTTAAGCAATCAGCCCCAGCATTTT.